The following is a T cell receptor beta chain sequence with its context. Its antigen is not known. Selected positively for CCR7 and CD45RO-negative, naive CD8 cells excluded terminally differentiated effector memory CD45RA+ cells. This entry comes from a study of shared clonotypes between healthy human individuals. The wider study: Each donor's CD8 memory used one plate, CD8 naive two, each CD4 subset three.

Study results and limitations: Read depth was anticipated to influence clonotype sharing among donors. In several donors, around 4.8% of naive CD4 clonotypes appeared in common.

In the study's own analysis: Filtering was not the same, since immunoSEQ gave junction-only sequences without quality scores. Libraries were prepared by immunoSEQ multiplex PCR; TCRdb keeps only in-frame clonotypes and omits some of them. V and J calls and clone size are given by that table; D and trimming were obtained from the DNA. The table shows over 2,000,000 clones, with around 93% occurring only once. The source material was naive CD8+ T cells from PBMCs. The sequence was collected from a man younger than 35 in good health. Some clones in this sample may be carry-over from other donors' samples.

DNA for the CDR3: TGTGCCAGCAGCTCCGGACTAGCGGCCAAAAACATTCAGTACTTC. Protein sequence: CASSSGLAAKNIQYF. V is TRBV13 and J is TRBJ2-4; 9 positions match TRBD2. J was trimmed by 1 base and V by 4 bases; bases with no gene match: 2. There are 15 residues in the CDR3. Germline V gene sequence: CDR1 PRHDT, CDR2 FYEKMQ (reference sequence).